Each of the 26 T cell receptor beta chains below was sequenced from the same sample in a study of a mutant IDH1 vaccine in newly diagnosed glioma. Assay used: immunoSEQ multiplex PCR; TCRdb lists only in-frame clones, some missing. The sample holds roughly 61,000 clones, about 80% seen once. Time point specified: week 11, during vaccination. What each vaccine dose contained was 300 ug of mutant IDH1 20-mer peptide, accompanied by topical imiquimod. These receptors are not linked to any known antigen. The source was PBMCs, collected from a glioma patient whose treatment included an IDH1 peptide vaccine. The receptors derive from a man aged 50-59 years with glioma.

This chain connects TRBV4-3 to TRBJ2-2; TRBD1 agrees at 10 bases. This CDR3 has 14 amino acids. Germline V gene lookup returns CDR1 LGHNA and CDR2 YSLEER. V was clipped by 4 bases and J by 5 bases; unmatched bases: 1. The CDR3 here is CASSRGQGTGELFF. The CDR3 bases are TGCGCCAGCAGCCGGGGACAGGGGACCGGGGAGCTGTTTTTT.

Written as DNA, the CDR3 is TGTGCCGGCCGCGTGGCACCTAACTATGGCTACACCTTC. This translates into CAGRVAPNYGYTF. The chain employs TRBV6-1 and TRBJ1-2; D remains unclear. Trimming cost V 11 bases and J 0 bases, with 13 bases left between them. Germline V gene lookup returns CDR1 MNHNS and CDR2 SASEGT. The CDR3 spans 13 residues.

This clone has more than one count but fewer than ten. The rearrangement joins TRBV7-6 to TRBJ2-5, with TRBD2 matching 11 bases. The V gene end was trimmed by 0 bases and the J gene end by 3 bases; junction bases not matched to a gene: 6. The CDR3 sequence is 17 residues long. Per germline, CDR1 SGHVS and CDR2 FNYEAQ. CDR3 in DNA: TGTGCCAGCAGCTTAGCTCTAGCGGGGGGAACAAAAGAGACCCAGTACTTC. This codes for CASSLALAGGTKETQYF.

Regarding this clone: This CDR3 is also generated by other DNA sequences in the sample. The chain recombines TRBV11-3 with TRBJ2-2; D remains unclear. Per germline, CDR1 SGHNT and CDR2 YENEEA. Between the trimmed V and J ends, which lost 1 base and 5 bases, there was a span of 17 bases. This CDR3 contains 17 residues. This CDR3 reads CASSLVRGGRDTGELFF. The CDR3 DNA is TGTGCCAGCAGCTTAGTCCGCGGTGGTAGAGATACCGGGGAGCTGTTTTTT. The full variable domain, in which reference TRBV11-3 and TRBJ2-2 provide the parts outside the CDR3, is EAGVVQSPRYKIIEKKQPVAFWCNPISGHNTLYWYLQNLGQGPELLIRYENEEAVDDSQLPKDRFSAERLKGVDSTLKIQPAELGDSAVYLCASSLVRGGRDTGELFFGEGSRLTVL.

The chain joins TRBV29-1 to TRBJ1-5; D remains unclear. Germline loops: CDR1 SQVTM, CDR2 ANQGSEA. Trimming took off 7 bases at V and 6 bases at J, with 13 bases between the two ends. CDR3 length: 12 residues. The CDR3 DNA reads TGCAGCGCTCAGACTTTCGGTCAGCCCCAGCATTTT. It codes for CSAQTFGQPQHF.

The chain is built from TRBV5-1 and TRBJ2-1; D may be TRBD1 or TRBD2 (6 bases each). CDR1 is SGHRS, CDR2 YFSETQ, per germline. This CDR3 region has 16 residues. V shed 0 bases and J shed 7 bases, with 17 bases lying between them. CDR3 protein: CASSLESGGVVNEQFF. The CDR3, as DNA: TGCGCCAGCAGCTTGGAGTCCGGGGGCGTTGTAAATGAGCAGTTCTTC.

This clone has only one observation. The chain has TRBV2 and TRBJ1-5; no reliable D call. V lost 1 base and J lost 4, with 5 bases in between. CDR3 length: 13 amino acids. The germline V gene has CDR1 SNHLY and CDR2 FYNNEI. The chain's CDR3 is CASSEGENQPQHF. In nucleotides, the CDR3 is TGTGCCAGCAGTGAAGGTGAAAATCAGCCCCAGCATTTT. The full variable domain, with the rest looked up from reference TRBV2 and TRBJ1-5, is EPEVTQTPSHQVTQMGQEVILRCVPISNHLYFYWYRQILGQKVEFLVSFYNNEISEKSEIFDDQFSVERPDGSNFTLKIRSTKLEDSAMYFCASSEGENQPQHFGDGTRLSIL.

This chain links TRBV7-9 with TRBJ2-7; a weak D match, TRBD1 (6 bases). The V gene's germline CDR1 is SEHNR and CDR2 FQNEAQ (reference sequence). Trimming left V 3 bases short and J 7 bases short, with 19 bases between. The CDR3 covers 15 residues. In DNA form, the CDR3 reads TGTGCCAGCAGCTTGGGATCCAGTACAGGGTTAGAGCAGTACTTC. It encodes CASSLGSSTGLEQYF.

This chain links TRBV6-9 with TRBJ2-7, with a tentative D call TRBD1 (6 bases). CDR1 and CDR2 (germline): MNHGY, SVAAGI. Trimming removed 10 bases at V and 0 bases at J, with 10 bases between. This CDR3 is 12 amino acids long. The CDR3 DNA reads as TGTGCCATAACAGGGTACTCCTACGAGCAGTACTTC. Translation gives CAITGYSYEQYF.

The V call is TRBV19, the J call TRBJ2-1; no reliable D call. The germline V gene encodes CDR1 LNHDA and CDR2 SQIVND (reference sequence). V lost 3 bases and J 1 base, leaving 10 bases between the germline ends. The CDR3 contains 15 residues. CDR3 sequence: CASSMNGRSYNEQFF. The CDR3 DNA reads as TGTGCCAGTAGTATGAACGGAAGATCCTACAATGAGCAGTTCTTC.

V usage is TRBV27 and J usage is TRBJ2-2, with D possibly matching TRBD2 (5 bases). This CDR3 is built from 15 residues. V lost 6 bases, J lost 5 bases, and 16 bases lay in between. CDR1 and CDR2 (germline): MNHEY, SMNVEV (reference sequence). The CDR3 loop is CASSRFMRDTGELFF. The CDR3 DNA reads TGTGCCAGCAGCCGCTTTATGAGGGATACCGGGGAGCTGTTTTTT.

This chain uses TRBV9 with TRBJ2-2; D possibly corresponds to TRBD2 (5 bases). The V gene's germline CDR1 is SGDLS and CDR2 YYNGEE. V was cut by 2 bases and J by 4 bases, with 15 bases left in between. This CDR3 contains 16 residues. DNA of the CDR3: TGTGCCAGCAGCGTCGGGGTCGGGGAGTTCACCGGGGAGCTGTTTTTT. It is translated as CASSVGVGEFTGELFF.

The rearrangement uses TRBV18 and TRBJ1-2; D possibly corresponds to TRBD1 (5 bases). The V end lost 0 bases, the J end lost 7 bases, and 12 bases lay between the germline ends. Germline-derived CDR1 and CDR2 are KGHSH and LQKENI. This CDR3 comprises 14 residues. CDR3 region: CASSPPGGLSGYTF. DNA of the CDR3: TGTGCCAGCTCACCACCGGGGGGGTTATCTGGCTACACCTTC.

The chain employs TRBV27 and TRBJ2-2, with 12 bases matching TRBD2. Germline assignment: CDR1 MNHEY and CDR2 SMNVEV (reference sequence). The CDR3 is made up of 16 amino acids. Trimming cost V 5 bases and J 6 bases; bases outside gene matches: 7. The CDR3 DNA sequence: TGTGCCAGCAGTAAGAAACTAGCGGGAGGCGCCGGGGAGCTGTTTTTT. Protein sequence: CASSKKLAGGAGELFF.

The V call is TRBV30, the J call TRBJ2-1; maybe TRBD2 (6 bases). The CDR3 sequence is 13 residues long. Germline CDR1 reads GTSNPN; CDR2 reads SVGIG (reference sequence). V lost 3 bases and J lost 5, with 11 bases in between. This chain's CDR3 is CAWRAGGNNEQFF. The CDR3, as DNA: TGTGCCTGGAGGGCTGGGGGGAACAATGAGCAGTTCTTC.

The rearrangement joins TRBV6-1 to TRBJ1-5; maybe TRBD1 (6 bases). This CDR3 is 14 amino acids long. Germline loops: CDR1 MNHNS, CDR2 SASEGT. The germline V and J ends were trimmed by 8 bases and 0 bases, with 11 bases remaining between them. This chain's CDR3 is CASGGFYSNQPQHF. CDR3 nucleotides: TGTGCCAGCGGGGGCTTTTATAGCAATCAGCCCCAGCATTTT.

This sequence joins TRBV18 and TRBJ1-5; 7 bases align to TRBD1. The CDR3 is made up of 14 amino acids. V shed 5 bases, J shed 6 bases, and the junction held 7 bases outside the gene matches. CDR1 and CDR2 from the germline V gene are KGHSH and LQKENI. DNA for the CDR3: TGTGCCAGCTCAACGACAGGGCAGGGTCAGCCCCAGCATTTT. This gives the protein CASSTTGQGQPQHF.

This chain uses TRBV4-3 with TRBJ2-2, with 8 bases aligning to TRBD1. The germline V gene encodes CDR1 LGHNA and CDR2 YSLEER. The CDR3 contains 17 residues. The ends lost 4 bases at V and 1 base at J; junction bases unmatched: 8. CDR3 residues: CASSLHPGQGNTGELFF. In DNA form, the CDR3 reads TGCGCCAGCAGCCTCCACCCCGGACAGGGGAACACCGGGGAGCTGTTTTTT.

V and J are TRBV4-1 and TRBJ1-2, with D tentatively TRBD1 (5 bases). The CDR3 runs to 15 residues. V was shortened by 0 bases and J by 1 base, with 9 bases between the two germline ends. CDR1 and CDR2 (germline): MGHRA, YSYEKL. Here the CDR3 DNA reads TGCGCCAGCAGCCAAGAATTGGGGGTTAACTATGGCTACACCTTC. It is translated as CASSQELGVNYGYTF.

This CDR3 is CASGSGLETQYF. The DNA for the CDR3 is TGTGCCAGCGGAAGTGGGCTCGAGACCCAGTACTTC. The V and J genes are TRBV2 and TRBJ2-5, with D unresolved. Germline loops: CDR1 SNHLY, CDR2 FYNNEI. Trimming stripped 8 bases from V and 5 bases from J, with 12 bases between. The CDR3 is 12 amino acids.

J is TRBJ1-5 and V is TRBV30; D gene uncertain. CDR3 length: 14 residues. Trimming stripped 0 bases from V and 4 bases from J, with 10 bases between. Germline CDR1 GTSNPN, CDR2 SVGIG (reference sequence). As DNA, the CDR3 is TGTGCCTGGAGTGTACTGGGTGGGAATCAGCCCCAGCATTTT. It yields the protein CAWSVLGGNQPQHF.

The V gene is TRBV19, the J gene TRBJ2-5; 8 nucleotides match TRBD1. Germline trimming cut 9 bases from V and 5 bases from J; bases unmatched to any gene: 5. There are 12 residues in the CDR3. Germline V gene sequence: CDR1 LNHDA, CDR2 SQIVND (reference sequence). CDR3 DNA: TGTGCCAGCCGACAGGGGTCGGAGACCCAGTACTTC. This sequence encodes CASRQGSETQYF. The full variable domain, its missing parts supplied by reference TRBV19 and TRBJ2-5, is DGGITQSPKYLFRKEGQNVTLSCEQNLNHDAMYWYRQDPGQGLRLIYYSQIVNDFQKGDIAEGYSVSREKKESFPLTVTSAQKNPTAFYLCASRQGSETQYFGPGTRLLVL.

Remarks on this clone: The same CDR3 can be traced to other DNA sequences in this sample. The chain has TRBV2 and TRBJ1-2; no clear D. V gave up 0 bases and J gave up 8 bases, with 13 bases separating them. CDR3 size: 14 residues. CDR1 and CDR2 from the germline V gene are SNHLY and FYNNEI. The CDR3 coding sequence is TGTGCCAGCAGTGAAGCCAACCGACACAACGGCTACACCTTC. As protein: CASSEANRHNGYTF.

This chain connects TRBV28 to TRBJ1-5; possibly TRBD1 for D (5 bases). V lost 3 bases to trimming and J lost 6 bases, with 12 bases between them. CDR1 MDHEN and CDR2 SYDVKM come from the germline V gene. The CDR3 covers 14 residues. CDR3 coding DNA: TGTGCCAGCAGTTTGTCTCAGGGAGGTCAGCCCCAGCATTTT. Its protein is CASSLSQGGQPQHF.

V gene TRBV9 combines with J gene TRBJ2-3; a weak D match, TRBD2 (5 bases). The germline V gene encodes CDR1 SGDLS and CDR2 YYNGEE. Trimming left V 1 base short and J 4 bases short, with 10 bases between. The CDR3 is 14 amino acids. The CDR3 DNA follows: TGTGCCAGCAGCGTAAGTAGCGACTCAGATACGCAGTATTTT. This codes for CASSVSSDSDTQYF.

This chain joins TRBV7-2 and TRBJ2-3; a possible D gene is TRBD2 (7 bases). The CDR3 has 15 amino acids. Trimming removed 5 bases at V and 1 base at J, with 13 bases between. Germline CDR1 and CDR2: SGHTA and FQGNSA. The CDR3: CASSGIGGRTDTQYF. The CDR3 DNA reads TGTGCCAGCAGCGGAATCGGGGGGCGCACAGATACGCAGTATTTT. The entire variable domain, with the rest obtained from reference TRBV7-2 and TRBJ2-3, is as follows: GAGVSQSPSNKVTEKGKDVELRCDPISGHTALYWYRQSLGQGLEFLIYFQGNSAPDKSGLPSDRFSAERTGGSVSTLTIQRTQQEDSAVYLCASSGIGGRTDTQYFGPGTRLTVL.